The 22 T cell receptor beta chains below come from one sample, sequenced in a study of shared clonotypes between healthy human individuals. Data came from immunoSEQ multiplex PCR; TCRdb stores just in-frame clones and leaves some out. The repertoire holds millions of clones, with roughly 94% as singletons. The sequenced sample was naive CD4+ T cells sorted from blood. Subset denoted: CD45RA+ positively selected. The source is a man aged 18 to 35 in good health.

The gene calls are TRBV18 and TRBJ1-3; D is undetermined. The CDR3 contains 17 residues. Germline V lookup: CDR1 KGHSH, CDR2 LQKENI. V lost 0 bases and J 3 bases, leaving 15 bases between the germline ends. DNA for the CDR3: TGTGCCAGCTCACCACCGGCGGGTACCCTGTTTGGAAACACCATATATTTT. It translates to CASSPPAGTLFGNTIYF. The full variable domain, its missing parts supplied by reference TRBV18 and TRBJ1-3, is NAGVMQNPRHLVRRRGQEARLRCSPMKGHSHVYWYRQLPEEGLKFMVYLQKENIIDESGMPKERFSAEFPKEGPSILRIQQVVRGDSAAYFCASSPPAGTLFGNTIYFGEGSWLTVV.

The V and J genes are TRBV27 and TRBJ2-2; 14 bases are a match to TRBD2. CDR3 length: 18 residues. Germline CDR1 is MNHEY and CDR2 is SMNVEV (reference sequence). Trimming removed 6 bases from V and 3 bases from J; junction bases left unmatched: 9. CDR3 sequence: CASRPGLAGGSYTGELFF. CDR3 nucleotide sequence: TGTGCCAGCAGGCCCGGACTAGCGGGGGGCTCCTACACCGGGGAGCTGTTTTTT.

The gene calls are TRBV7-6 and TRBJ1-3; 7 positions agree with TRBD1. V shed 5 bases and J 4 bases; nucleotides not matched to a gene: 8. Per the germline V gene, CDR1 is SGHVS and CDR2 is FNYEAQ. The CDR3 has 15 amino acids. The CDR3: CASSRTGDGGNTIYF. CDR3 nucleotide sequence: TGTGCCAGCAGCCGAACAGGGGACGGAGGAAACACCATATATTTT.

The chain recombines TRBV4-1 with TRBJ1-5; D ambiguous. Deletions cut 6 bases from V and 6 bases from J, with 18 bases between. CDR1 is MGHRA and CDR2 is YSYEKL in the germline V gene. CDR3 size: 15 residues. The DNA for the CDR3 is TGCGCCAGCAGTCATCGGATGGGGTTGAGTCAGCCCCAGCATTTT. Its translation is CASSHRMGLSQPQHF.

The CDR3 here is CASGGKGTSGMTDTQYF. In DNA, the CDR3 is TGTGCCAGCGGAGGGAAGGGGACTAGCGGGATGACAGATACGCAGTATTTT. The chain employs TRBV5-4 and TRBJ2-3; 13 positions agree with TRBD2. CDR1 is SGHNT and CDR2 is YYREEE in the germline V gene (reference sequence). V lost 7 bases and J lost 3; bases outside the gene matches: 11. The CDR3 extends over 17 amino acids.

The count of this clone is one. V is TRBV28 and J is TRBJ2-3; 14 nucleotides agree with TRBD2. Germline assignment: CDR1 MDHEN and CDR2 SYDVKM. The trim removed 6 bases at V and 1 base at J, leaving 3 bases unmatched. The CDR3 covers 16 residues. CDR3 in DNA: TGTGCCAGCAGCCTGGGACTAGCGGGGGGCACAGATACGCAGTATTTT. This codes for CASSLGLAGGTDTQYF. The full variable domain, completed using reference TRBV28 and TRBJ2-3, is DVKVTQSSRYLVKRTGEKVFLECVQDMDHENMFWYRQDPGLGLRLIYFSYDVKMKEKGDIPEGYSVSREKKERFSLILESASTNQTSMYLCASSLGLAGGTDTQYFGPGTRLTVL.

This chain joins TRBV11-3 and TRBJ1-1; D is unresolved. Germline V CDR1 and CDR2: SGHNT, YENEEA. The CDR3 length is 13 residues. The V gene lost 3 bases and the J gene lost 1 base, with 6 bases spanning the gap. The chain's CDR3 is CASSFAKNTEAFF. DNA for the CDR3: TGTGCCAGCAGCTTTGCCAAGAACACTGAAGCTTTCTTT.

The chain carries TRBV6-6 and TRBJ1-6; D is uncertain. V was shortened by 0 bases and J by 7 bases, with 13 bases between the two germline ends. Germline V gene data show CDR1 as MNHNY and CDR2 as SVGAGI (reference sequence). The CDR3 is 16 residues long. This chain's CDR3 is CASSYSKDNRNSPLHF. CDR3 DNA: TGTGCCAGCAGTTACTCGAAAGACAACCGAAATTCACCCCTCCACTTT.

This rearrangement joins TRBV6-1 to TRBJ2-3, with TRBD2 identical over 16 bases. Germline loops: CDR1 MNHNS, CDR2 SASEGT. With V trimmed by 4 bases and J by 3 bases, 1 base remained unmatched. This CDR3 comprises 16 residues. This CDR3 is CASSGGLAGGTDTQYF. The CDR3 DNA follows: TGTGCCAGCAGTGGGGGACTAGCGGGAGGGACAGATACGCAGTATTTT.

This rearrangement joins TRBV10-3 to TRBJ1-5, with D perhaps matching TRBD1 (6 bases). Trimming removed 10 bases at V and 3 bases at J, with 13 bases between. The germline gives CDR1 ENHRY, CDR2 SYGVKD. The CDR3 contains 13 residues. This CDR3 reads CASQGQYNQPQHF. CDR3 nucleotide sequence: TGTGCCAGCCAGGGGCAATACAATCAGCCCCAGCATTTT.

V gene TRBV11-3 combines with J gene TRBJ2-1; 7 bases line up with TRBD1. The CDR3 is 12 amino acids. The ends lost 4 bases at V and 12 bases at J; junction bases unmatched: 6. The germline V gene encodes CDR1 SGHNT and CDR2 YENEEA. DNA of the CDR3: TGTGCCAGCAGCTCAGGACAGGACGCGCAGTTCTTC. Translated: CASSSGQDAQFF.

The gene calls are TRBV7-3 and TRBJ2-3, with 7 positions matching TRBD1. The CDR3 is 15 amino acids. The V and J ends lost 4 bases and 0 bases, in that order; junction bases with no gene match: 4. CDR1 and CDR2 from the germline V gene are SGHTA and FQGTGA. The CDR3 loop reads CASSSGDSSTDTQYF. The CDR3 DNA sequence: TGTGCCAGCAGCTCCGGGGACAGTAGCACAGATACGCAGTATTTT.

Only one count was recorded for this clone. The chain is built from TRBV11-2 and TRBJ2-2, with a possible D match to TRBD2 (6 bases). Deletions cut 7 bases from V and 5 bases from J, with 26 bases between. The CDR3 spans 18 residues. The germline CDR1 and CDR2 sequences are SGHAT and FQNNGV. The DNA for the CDR3 is TGTGCCAGCAACCAGGCAATTAGTCCCCTAGGGAGGACCGGGGAGCTGTTTTTT. Amino acids: CASNQAISPLGRTGELFF.

The gene calls are TRBV19 and TRBJ2-7, with D maybe TRBD1 (6 bases). Trimming pared 3 bases from V and 3 bases from J, leaving 12 bases between. Germline V gene sequence: CDR1 LNHDA, CDR2 SQIVND (reference sequence). The CDR3 has 14 residues. CDR3 residues: CASSMSQGSYEQYF. The CDR3, as DNA: TGTGCCAGTAGTATGTCCCAGGGGAGCTACGAGCAGTACTTC.

A single count supports this clone. This rearrangement joins TRBV6-5 to TRBJ1-1; TRBD1 might be the D (6 bases). V was cut by 4 bases and J by 4 bases, with 13 bases left in between. This CDR3 is 14 amino acids long. Germline-derived CDR1 and CDR2 are MNHEY and SVGAGI. Here the CDR3 DNA reads TGTGCCAGCAGTTTCGCTGGGGGGGCCACTGAAGCTTTCTTT. Its protein product is CASSFAGGATEAFF.

V gene TRBV10-3 combines with J gene TRBJ2-2; possible D gene TRBD2, 7 bases. The CDR3 runs to 14 residues. The germline CDR1 and CDR2 sequences are ENHRY and SYGVKD. Trimming cost V 10 bases and J 2 bases, with 14 bases left between them. The CDR3 DNA sequence: TGTGCCACCGTCCGGGGGGCAAACACCGGGGAGCTGTTTTTT. Protein: CATVRGANTGELFF.

The V and J genes are TRBV19 and TRBJ1-5, with D unclear. Trimming shortened V by 6 bases and J by 7 bases, and 7 bases separated the two germline ends. The CDR3 is 11 amino acids. CDR1 is LNHDA, CDR2 SQIVND, per germline (reference sequence). The chain's CDR3 is CASSLGQPQHF. The CDR3 DNA is TGTGCCAGTAGCCTAGGACAGCCCCAGCATTTT.

The rearrangement links TRBV18 to TRBJ1-1; a possible D gene is TRBD1 (5 bases). The CDR3 runs to 15 residues. V was shortened by 0 bases and J by 4 bases, with 12 bases between the two germline ends. Per the germline V gene, CDR1 is KGHSH and CDR2 is LQKENI. In DNA, the CDR3 is TGTGCCAGCTCACCACCAAAGGGGCCGAGCACTGAAGCTTTCTTT. This sequence encodes CASSPPKGPSTEAFF.

The V call is TRBV5-1, the J call TRBJ2-7; the D gene is possibly TRBD1 (5 bases). CDR1 is SGHRS and CDR2 is YFSETQ in the germline V gene. There are 16 residues in the CDR3. Trimming stripped 0 bases from V and 0 bases from J, with 13 bases between. The DNA of the CDR3 is TGCGCCAGCAGCTTGGGGGCGGACATCGCCTCCTACGAGCAGTACTTC. This codes for CASSLGADIASYEQYF.

The V gene is TRBV2, the J gene TRBJ2-2; perhaps TRBD1 as D (5 bases). Germline-derived CDR1 and CDR2 are SNHLY and FYNNEI. V shed 5 bases and J shed 4 bases, with 11 bases lying between them. The CDR3 length is 14 residues. The CDR3 sequence: CASSTQGATGELFF. The DNA for the CDR3 is TGTGCCAGCAGTACGCAGGGTGCCACCGGGGAGCTGTTTTTT.

Points on this clone: This specimen includes other DNA sequences encoding the same CDR3. The chain carries TRBV30 and TRBJ1-6; 8 nucleotides align to TRBD1. The V gene's germline CDR1 is GTSNPN and CDR2 SVGIG (reference sequence). The V gene end was trimmed by 3 bases and the J gene end by 8 bases; junction bases not matched to a gene: 6. This CDR3 contains 14 residues. As DNA, the CDR3 is TGTGCCTGGAGCCCTGGACAGGGTTATTCACCCCTCCACTTT. It codes for CAWSPGQGYSPLHF.

This chain uses TRBV4-3 with TRBJ2-7; weak D call: TRBD1 (6 bases). CDR1 is LGHNA and CDR2 is YSLEER in the germline V gene. The CDR3 totals 15 residues. V lost 8 bases to trimming and J lost 3 bases, with 20 bases between them. The CDR3 sequence is CASELLRGIDYEQYF. The CDR3 bases are TGCGCCAGCGAGCTTCTGAGGGGGATCGACTACGAGCAGTACTTC.